This T cell receptor (beta chain) was identified in a study of shared clonotypes between healthy human individuals. Study-level findings and limits: Generation of non-shared clonotypes was less probable than generation of clonotypes shared by all four donors.

Notes on this clone: Its matching antigen is unknown.

Profiled with immunoSEQ multiplex PCR; TCRdb holds only in-frame clones, not every one. This table holds around 1.6 million clones, about 98% found once. This TCR was recovered from a man aged 25 to 40 in good health. Sequenced: naive CD4+ T cells sorted from blood. Subset given: CD45RA+ positively selected.

The CDR3 DNA is TGTGCCAGCAGCTTGGCCGGGGGAGGGAACACTGAAGCTTTCTTT. Residues: CASSLAGGGNTEAFF. The rearrangement links TRBV5-5 to TRBJ1-1; weak D call: TRBD1 (5 bases). The CDR3 totals 15 residues. Germline assignment: CDR1 SGHKS and CDR2 YYEKEE (reference sequence). The V and J ends lost 0 bases and 1 base respectively, with 10 bases between them.